Presented here are 2 T cell receptor beta chains from one specimen sequenced in a study of regulatory T cells in long-lasting Graves disease. In building TCR beta libraries, iRepertoire HTBI primers were used together with Arm-PCR of CDR3 regions. TCRdb analysed the multiplex PCR reads with MiXCR anew, one entry per CDR3 protein. This sample has approximately 230,000 distinct CDR3 sequences, with approximately 20% found just once. Time point meaning: newly diagnosed GD, antithyroid drugs for less than 3 months. RNA from PBMCs was the source of the TCR library. The sample was peripheral blood mononuclear cells (PBMCs), taken at new diagnosis, from a patient treated with antithyroid drugs. These receptors originate from a female donor with Graves disease.

Many counts were recorded for this clonotype. The J gene is TRBJ2-4, the V gene TRBV30; TRBD2 matches 10 bases. This CDR3 has 16 amino acids. CDR1 and CDR2 (germline): GTSNPN, SVGIG (reference sequence). J was trimmed by 11 bases and V by 0 bases; bases with no gene match: 13. The CDR3: CAWSVIGLAGDGVQYF. CDR3 DNA sequence: TGTGCCTGGAGTGTAATCGGTCTAGCGGGAGACGGGGTTCAGTACTTC.

For the CDR3, the DNA is TGTGCCAGCAGCTTGACAGAGGCAGGGGTGAATGAGCAGTTCTTC. Translated, it gives CASSLTEAGVNEQFF. This rearrangement joins TRBV11-3 to TRBJ2-1, with a tentative D call TRBD1 (6 bases). CDR1 SGHNT and CDR2 YENEEA come from the germline V gene. Trimming took 3 bases from V and 7 from J, leaving 16 bases between them. CDR3 length equals 15 residues.